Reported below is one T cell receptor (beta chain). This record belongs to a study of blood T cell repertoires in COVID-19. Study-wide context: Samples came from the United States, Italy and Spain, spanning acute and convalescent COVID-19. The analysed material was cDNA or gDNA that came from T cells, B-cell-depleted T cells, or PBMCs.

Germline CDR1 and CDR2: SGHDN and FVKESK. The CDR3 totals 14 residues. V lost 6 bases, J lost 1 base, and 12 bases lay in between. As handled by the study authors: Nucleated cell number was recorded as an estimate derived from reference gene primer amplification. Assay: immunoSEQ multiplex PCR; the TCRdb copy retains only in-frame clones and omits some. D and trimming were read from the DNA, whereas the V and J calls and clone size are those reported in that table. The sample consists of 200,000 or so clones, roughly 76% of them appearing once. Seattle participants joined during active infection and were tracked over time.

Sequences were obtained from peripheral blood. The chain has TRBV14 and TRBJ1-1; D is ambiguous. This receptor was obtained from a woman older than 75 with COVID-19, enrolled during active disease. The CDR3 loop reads CASSRSLRNTEAFF. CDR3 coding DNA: TGTGCCAGCAGTCGATCCCTACGGAACACTGAAGCTTTCTTT.